Here is one T cell receptor beta chain with its context. Its antigen is still unknown. These data belong to a study of early T cells in non-severe SARS-CoV-2 infection. Study context: Alpha and beta chains were unpaired, from unsorted whole-blood bulk RNA. Study findings and constraints: VDJdb-based matching was biased toward anti-spike CD8 responses and missed private and CD4 specificities.

Separate cDNA molecules each had unique molecular identifiers attached to them. MiXCR, applied by TCRdb to the 5' RACE reads, yields one record per CDR3 protein. The sample lists 75,000 to 90,000 distinct CDR3 sequences; roughly 12% were seen once. The CDR3 is 15 amino acids. Trimming took 1 base from V and 5 from J; bases not matched to a gene: 7. Specimen: whole blood. The gene calls are TRBV12-3 or TRBV12-4 and TRBJ2-7, with 8 positions matching TRBD2. The TCR was taken from an adult who was a healthcare worker with PCR-confirmed SARS-CoV-2 infection or an uninfected control (not recorded which). The CDR3 sequence: CASSLGLAGSNEQYF. CDR3 DNA: TGTGCCAGCAGTTTAGGATTAGCGGGATCTAACGAGCAGTACTTC.